A single sample is the source of the 29 T cell receptor beta chains below, sequenced in a study of shared clonotypes between healthy human individuals (dated by TCRdb to the early 2020s). The protocol used for the library was the immunoSEQ multiplex PCR assay. TCRdb took this table from immuneACCESS and kept in-frame rearrangements with V and J called. Such tables lack part of the clones; where checked against another copy, unresolved V genes explain under half of the gap, and the rest is unexplained. The sample records 2 million to 2.5 million clones, roughly 93% of which are singletons. The ten largest clones take up approximately 0.4% of the sample. Sequencing input: naive CD4+ T cells from PBMCs. Per the publication, the cell subset or site label means: CD45RA+ positively selected. The receptors were gathered from a man aged 18 to 30 in good health. Some clones in this sample may be carry-over from other donors' samples.

On this clone: Within the sample, other DNA sequences also encode this same CDR3. This chain uses TRBV19 with TRBJ1-5; D unresolved. Trimming left V 4 bases short and J 3 bases short, with 7 bases between. CDR1 LNHDA and CDR2 SQIVND come from the germline V gene (reference sequence). CDR3 length equals 13 residues. The CDR3 nucleotides are TGTGCCAGTAGTAGGACTTCCAATCAGCCCCAGCATTTT. This gives the protein CASSRTSNQPQHF.

The genes are TRBV7-8 and TRBJ2-7; 7 bases line up with TRBD2. Germline trimming cut 4 bases from V and 4 bases from J; bases unmatched to any gene: 7. The CDR3 extends over 14 amino acids. From germline, CDR1 is SGHVS and CDR2 FQNEAQ. The CDR3 DNA follows: TGTGCCAGCAGCTCGGATAGCGGGTTTTACGAGCAGTACTTC. This encodes CASSSDSGFYEQYF.

The gene calls are TRBV29-1 and TRBJ2-4, with D possibly TRBD1 on 6 matching bases. The CDR3 covers 13 residues. The ends were cut back, 7 bases at V and 6 bases at J, with 16 bases in the middle. The germline V gene has CDR1 SQVTM and CDR2 ANQGSEA. The chain's CDR3 is CSAGQTRGNIQYF. In DNA form, the CDR3 reads TGCAGCGCTGGACAGACGAGGGGAAACATTCAGTACTTC.

The chain is built from TRBV9 and TRBJ2-2, with 11 bases identical to TRBD2. The CDR3 runs to 19 residues. The germline V gene has CDR1 SGDLS and CDR2 YYNGEE. V lost 4 bases to trimming and J lost 2 bases; unmatched junction nucleotides: 13. The CDR3 loop reads CASSQALLAGALNTGELFF. In nucleotides, the CDR3 is TGTGCCAGCAGCCAAGCTTTACTAGCGGGAGCCTTAAACACCGGGGAGCTGTTTTTT.

The chain links TRBV28 to TRBJ2-3; D gene unclear. The germline gives CDR1 MDHEN, CDR2 SYDVKM. Trimming cost V 6 bases and J 0 bases, with 7 bases left between them. The CDR3 runs to 13 residues. CDR3: CASRKASTDTQYF. The CDR3 DNA follows: TGTGCCAGCAGGAAAGCTAGCACAGATACGCAGTATTTT. The complete variable domain, with remaining parts taken from reference TRBV28 and TRBJ2-3, reads DVKVTQSSRYLVKRTGEKVFLECVQDMDHENMFWYRQDPGLGLRLIYFSYDVKMKEKGDIPEGYSVSREKKERFSLILESASTNQTSMYLCASRKASTDTQYFGPGTRLTVL.

As to this clone: Other DNA sequences within the sample encode an identical CDR3. The V gene is TRBV11-2, the J gene TRBJ1-3, with 7 positions matching TRBD1. Trimming cost V 8 bases and J 2 bases; bases outside gene matches: 9. Germline loops: CDR1 SGHAT, CDR2 FQNNGV. The CDR3 covers 15 residues. The CDR3 loop reads CASSSRQGAGNTIYF. In DNA, the CDR3 is TGTGCCAGCTCAAGCCGCCAGGGGGCTGGAAACACCATATATTTT.

The rearrangement links TRBV13 to TRBJ2-7; the D gene is possibly TRBD2 (6 bases). This CDR3 comprises 15 residues. Deletions cut 0 bases from V and 7 bases from J, with 16 bases between. Germline CDR1 is PRHDT and CDR2 is FYEKMQ (reference sequence). The CDR3 protein is CASSLGVRRDWEQYF. The CDR3 region has the DNA TGTGCCAGCAGCTTAGGGGTGCGGCGGGATTGGGAGCAGTACTTC.

This clone was seen just once. V and J are TRBV9 and TRBJ1-2, with TRBD1 matching 8 bases. J gave up 2 bases and V 4 bases, and 7 bases lay outside the gene matches. The CDR3 contains 15 residues. The V gene's germline CDR1 is SGDLS and CDR2 YYNGEE. The CDR3 DNA is TGTGCCAGCAGCCTCGTGGACAGGGTGAACTATGGCTACACCTTC. Amino acids: CASSLVDRVNYGYTF.

The rearrangement joins TRBV5-8 to TRBJ2-6, with D possibly being TRBD2 (7 bases). The V end was cut by 3 bases, the J end by 4 bases, with 14 bases between. In germline, CDR1 is SGHTS, CDR2 YDEGEE. CDR3 length equals 16 residues. This chain's CDR3 is CASSWGGLSGANVLTF. The CDR3, as DNA: TGTGCCAGCAGCTGGGGGGGCCTTTCAGGGGCCAACGTCCTGACTTTC. The complete variable domain, with remaining parts taken from reference TRBV5-8 and TRBJ2-6, reads EAGVTQSPTHLIKTRGQQATLRCSPISGHTSVYWYQQALGLGLQFLLWYDEGEERNRGNFPPRFSGRQFPNYSSELNVNALELEDSALYLCASSWGGLSGANVLTFGAGSRLTVL.

Worth noting for this clone: This same CDR3 is encoded by further DNA sequences in the sample. The chain uses TRBV30 and TRBJ2-7; unclear D gene. Germline assignment: CDR1 GTSNPN and CDR2 SVGIG (reference sequence). The CDR3 has 11 residues. V lost 2 bases to trimming and J lost 3 bases, with 5 bases between them. The CDR3 DNA sequence: TGTGCCTGGAGTTCCTACTACGAGCAGTACTTC. Its translation is CAWSSYYEQYF. The entire variable domain, with the rest obtained from reference TRBV30 and TRBJ2-7, is as follows: SQTIHQWPATLVQPVGSPLSLECTVEGTSNPNLYWYRQAAGRGLQLLFYSVGIGQISSEVPQNLSASRPQDRQFILSSKKLLLSDSGFYLCAWSSYYEQYFGPGTRLTVT.

The chain links TRBV5-4 to TRBJ2-3; 11 bases map to TRBD2. This CDR3 is built from 19 residues. Germline V gene sequence: CDR1 SGHNT, CDR2 YYREEE (reference sequence). V dropped 4 bases and J dropped 4; count of bases not matched to a gene: 17. The CDR3 is CASSPRPRLAGNLADTQYF. CDR3 DNA: TGTGCCAGCAGCCCGAGACCCAGACTAGCGGGAAACTTGGCAGATACGCAGTATTTT.

The chain is built from TRBV10-2 and TRBJ2-1; D may be TRBD2 (5 bases). There are 17 residues in the CDR3. Trimming cost V 4 bases and J 0 bases, with 16 bases left between them. Germline CDR1 and CDR2: WSHSY and SAAADI. The CDR3, as DNA: TGCGCCAGCAGTGGGGTCCGGGGTTTGGGCTCCTACAATGAGCAGTTCTTC. As protein: CASSGVRGLGSYNEQFF.

The genes are TRBV7-3 and TRBJ2-1, with 10 bases aligning to TRBD2. The CDR3 runs 15 residues. The germline V gene has CDR1 SGHTA and CDR2 FQGTGA. V was clipped by 3 bases and J by 6 bases; unmatched bases: 5. The CDR3 DNA is TGTGCCAGCAGCTTTCAACTAGCGGGGTTCAATGAGCAGTTCTTC. Its protein is CASSFQLAGFNEQFF.

The chain carries TRBV2 and TRBJ1-1; D not certain. The CDR3 runs 13 residues. Germline V lookup: CDR1 SNHLY, CDR2 FYNNEI. V was cut by 4 bases and J by 4 bases, with 10 bases left in between. CDR3 sequence: CASSGASGTEAFF. CDR3 coding DNA: TGTGCCAGCAGTGGGGCGTCAGGCACTGAAGCTTTCTTT.

This rearrangement joins TRBV7-4 to TRBJ2-7, with TRBD2 identical over 8 bases. Germline V lookup: CDR1 SGHVT, CDR2 SQSDAQ. Germline trimming cut 5 bases from V and 5 bases from J; bases unmatched to any gene: 26. CDR3 length: 20 residues. Here the CDR3 reads CASSPGETDGAQREINEQYF. DNA for the CDR3: TGTGCCAGCAGCCCAGGCGAAACAGATGGTGCCCAGCGGGAGATCAACGAGCAGTACTTC.

This chain links TRBV7-9 with TRBJ2-7; TRBD1 matches 10 bases. The ends lost 4 bases at V and 3 bases at J; junction bases unmatched: 9. The CDR3 spans 16 residues. Germline CDR1 reads SEHNR; CDR2 reads FQNEAQ (reference sequence). The CDR3: CASSWVGTGEDYEQYF. Here the CDR3 DNA reads TGTGCCAGCAGCTGGGTTGGGACAGGGGAGGACTACGAGCAGTACTTC.

On this clone itself: One end of the junction does not line up with germline, which may come from a read error. The chain joins TRBV6-6 to TRBJ1-4; D possibly corresponds to TRBD1 (5 bases). The CDR3 loop spans 14 amino acids. The V gene's germline CDR1 is MNHNY and CDR2 SVGAGI (reference sequence). The CDR3 coding sequence is TGTGCCAGCGCCCCCCCGGGGACTAGTGAAAAACTGTTTTTT. Translating it yields CASAPPGTSEKLFF.

This clone was detected once. The V and J genes are TRBV6-5 and TRBJ2-2; 7 bases match TRBD1. The CDR3 has 15 residues. The germline V gene encodes CDR1 MNHEY and CDR2 SVGAGI. V dropped 7 bases and J dropped 4; count of bases not matched to a gene: 9. The CDR3: CASIRQGVGTGELFF. The DNA of the CDR3 is TGTGCCAGCATAAGACAGGGCGTCGGCACCGGGGAGCTGTTTTTT.

Regarding this clone: Other DNA sequences from this sample encode an identical CDR3 as well. The rearrangement joins TRBV11-2 to TRBJ2-7; D is unclear. V lost 5 bases and J 3 bases, leaving 8 bases between the germline ends. This CDR3 is built from 12 residues. Germline values: CDR1 SGHAT, CDR2 FQNNGV. The CDR3 reads CASSPQGYEQYF. For the CDR3, the DNA is TGTGCCAGCAGCCCCCAAGGCTACGAGCAGTACTTC.

J is TRBJ1-1 and V is TRBV11-2; weak D call: TRBD1 (5 bases). CDR1 is SGHAT and CDR2 is FQNNGV in the germline V gene. Trimming removed 1 base at V and 10 bases at J, with 13 bases between. The CDR3 is made up of 13 amino acids. CDR3 coding DNA: TGTGCCAGCAGCTTAGTTGGGGGTAGGGGAGCTTTCTTT. This translates into CASSLVGGRGAFF.

The chain employs TRBV5-1 and TRBJ1-4; D uncertain. Germline V gene sequence: CDR1 SGHRS, CDR2 YFSETQ. CDR3 length: 16 residues. Trimming removed 6 bases at V and 4 bases at J, with 19 bases between. The CDR3 is CASNYGPAGFNEKLFF. DNA of the CDR3: TGCGCCAGCAATTACGGGCCGGCGGGATTTAATGAAAAACTGTTTTTT.

V and J are TRBV2 and TRBJ2-7; 7 bases agree with TRBD1. Germline V gene data show CDR1 as SNHLY and CDR2 as FYNNEI. The CDR3 consists of 17 residues. Trimming cost V 6 bases and J 6 bases; bases outside gene matches: 20. CDR3 in DNA: TGTGCCAGCAGGAGGGGGCAAAGCGGTGGCACGTCGGGCGAGCAGTACTTC. Residues: CASRRGQSGGTSGEQYF.

The chain recombines TRBV28 with TRBJ1-5, with 7 positions matching TRBD1. This CDR3 spans 16 amino acids. Trimming took 4 bases from V and 3 from J; bases not matched to a gene: 9. Per germline, CDR1 MDHEN and CDR2 SYDVKM. The CDR3 here is CASSSPGQPHNQPQHF. The CDR3 DNA reads TGTGCCAGCAGTTCACCGGGACAGCCCCACAATCAGCCCCAGCATTTT.

This chain links TRBV28 with TRBJ2-2; 11 nucleotides line up with TRBD2. Looked up from germline, CDR1 is MDHEN and CDR2 is SYDVKM. With V trimmed by 6 bases and J by 7 bases, 7 bases remained unmatched. This CDR3 is 15 amino acids long. CDR3 DNA: TGTGCCAGCAGGGTAGCGGGAGGGAGGTTCGGGGAGCTGTTTTTT. Protein: CASRVAGGRFGELFF.

V gene TRBV7-9 combines with J gene TRBJ1-1; no definite D call. The germline V gene encodes CDR1 SEHNR and CDR2 FQNEAQ (reference sequence). Between the trimmed V and J ends, which lost 5 bases and 1 base, there was a span of 14 bases. This CDR3 has 15 amino acids. CDR3 sequence reads: CASSTPEAGNTEAFF. The CDR3 nucleotides are TGTGCCAGCAGCACTCCGGAGGCAGGGAACACTGAAGCTTTCTTT.

To note about this clone: The same CDR3 is also encoded by other DNA sequences in this sample. The rearrangement joins TRBV5-1 to TRBJ2-1, with D possibly matching TRBD2 (5 bases). The CDR3 is made up of 15 amino acids. V lost 1 base and J lost 0, with 8 bases in between. Germline lookup yields CDR1 SGHRS and CDR2 YFSETQ. The CDR3 DNA follows: TGCGCCAGCAGCTTGTCTGGGAGCTCCTACAATGAGCAGTTCTTC. It codes for CASSLSGSSYNEQFF.

The chain combines TRBV19 with TRBJ2-2, with TRBD1 as a possible D gene (5 bases). Germline loops: CDR1 LNHDA, CDR2 SQIVND (reference sequence). The CDR3 extends over 15 amino acids. Trimming removed 5 bases from V and 1 base from J, with 11 bases in between. CDR3 bases: TGTGCCAGTAGTGGTTCCGGACAGAACACCGGGGAGCTGTTTTTT. It yields the protein CASSGSGQNTGELFF.

V gene TRBV7-2 combines with J gene TRBJ2-1; D may be TRBD1 (6 bases). The length of the CDR3 is 16 residues. The V end was cut by 5 bases, the J end by 3 bases, with 17 bases between. Germline V gene sequence: CDR1 SGHTA, CDR2 FQGNSA. CDR3 loop: CASSTSGTLFYNEQFF. The CDR3 coding sequence is TGTGCCAGCAGCACATCCGGGACACTTTTCTACAATGAGCAGTTCTTC.

J is TRBJ1-2 and V is TRBV6-6; the match to TRBD1 covers 8 bases. This CDR3 spans 14 amino acids. Trimming took 5 bases from V and 2 from J; bases not matched to a gene: 4. Germline V gene sequence: CDR1 MNHNY, CDR2 SVGAGI (reference sequence). CDR3 loop: CASSNGQGNYGYTF. The CDR3 DNA sequence: TGTGCCAGCAGTAACGGACAGGGCAACTATGGCTACACCTTC.